The rows below give T cell receptor beta chains drawn from one sample of a study of PD-L1 blockade in urothelial cancer. Sequencing used immunoSEQ multiplex PCR; TCRdb keeps in-frame clones, though not all of them. The sample has more than 40,000 clones, approximately 90% seen once. The sample consisted of PBMCs, taken around atezolizumab (anti-PD-L1) treatment. All receptors come from an older woman with urothelial cancer. The CDR3 runs from the conserved cysteine through the conserved F or W. The D gene is left open where the match is weak. Expanded clones get a size class; other rows say once, few or many, or leave the size out.

TRBV7-2	TRBD2	NA	TRBJ2-4	TGTGCCAGCAGCTTAGATCCTAGCGGAAACATTCAGTACTTC	CASSLDPSGNIQYF
TRBV9	TRBD2	NA	TRBJ2-1	TGTGCCAGCACCCTGGGACTAGCGGACTACAATGAGCAGTTCTTC	CASTLGLADYNEQFF
TRBV19	NA	NA	TRBJ1-5	TGTGCCAGTAGTTCGGACAGAGATCAGCCCCAGCATTTT	CASSSDRDQPQHF
TRBV2	NA	NA	TRBJ1-2	TGTGCCAGCAGTGAAACAATCCTTAACTATGGCTACACCTTC	CASSETILNYGYTF
TRBV5-1	NA	NA	TRBJ2-7	TGCGCCAGCAGCTCTGACAGGCCCGCCTACGAGCAGTACTTC	CASSSDRPAYEQYF
TRBV7-6	TRBD1	NA	TRBJ2-7	TGTGCCAGCAGCCGTCGACAGGGATCCTACGAGCAGTACTTC	CASSRRQGSYEQYF
TRBV19	TRBD1	NA	TRBJ2-5	TGTGCCAGTAGCCACCGACAGGGGTTGCGGGAGACCCAGTACTTC	CASSHRQGLRETQYF
TRBV19	TRBD1	NA	TRBJ1-5	TGTGCCAGTAGTATTCCCGGGACAGGGGGCTTAAGTCAGCCCCAGCATTTT	CASSIPGTGGLSQPQHF
TRBV7-8	TRBD2	NA	TRBJ2-5	TGTGCCAGCAAAAATAGCGGGGGGGTTCAGACCCAGTACTTC	CASKNSGGVQTQYF
TRBV11-2	TRBD2	NA	TRBJ2-7	TGTGCCAGCAGCTCCATTAGCGGGAGGCTGTACGAGCAGTACTTC	CASSSISGRLYEQYF
TRBV19	NA	once	TRBJ2-1	TGTGCCAGTAGTATATACGGGACAAATGAGCAGTTCTTC	CASSIYGTNEQFF
TRBV7-2	NA	NA	TRBJ2-1	TGTGCCAGCAGCTTGAGGGTTGAGCAGTTCTTC	CASSLRVEQFF
TRBV18	TRBD1	NA	TRBJ2-7	TGTGCCAGCTCACCTCGAAGGGACAGGGCCGGGGGAGAGCAGTACTTC	CASSPRRDRAGGEQYF
TRBV10-3	TRBD1	NA	TRBJ1-5	TGTGCCATCAGTGAGTTGGGACAGGGAAGCAATCAGCCCCAGCATTTT	CAISELGQGSNQPQHF
TRBV11-2	NA	NA	TRBJ2-5	TGTGCCAGCAGCTCCAACCAAGAGACCCAGTACTTC	CASSSNQETQYF
TRBV19	NA	NA	TRBJ1-4	TGTGCCAGTAACCGGGGAACTAATGAAAAACTGTTTTTT	CASNRGTNEKLFF
TRBV7-2	NA	NA	TRBJ2-3	TGTGCCAGCAGCTTCATTCAGGGTACAGATACGCAGTATTTT	CASSFIQGTDTQYF
TRBV10-2	TRBD2	NA	TRBJ2-1	TGCGCCAGCAGTCCAAATATAGCGGGGGTGGGATACAATGAGCAGTTCTTC	CASSPNIAGVGYNEQFF
TRBV5-4	TRBD2	NA	TRBJ2-1	TGTGCCAGCAGCAGGACTAGCGGACGGTACAATGAGCAGTTCTTC	CASSRTSGRYNEQFF
TRBV18	NA	NA	TRBJ1-3	TGTGCCAGCTCACCAAAGGACAGTATTGACACCATATATTTT	CASSPKDSIDTIYF
TRBV5-1	NA	NA	TRBJ2-7	TGCGCCAGCAGCTCATCCTACGAGCAGTACTTC	CASSSSYEQYF
TRBV13	TRBD2	NA	TRBJ2-1	TGTGCCAGCAGCTTCGGGACTAGCGGGAGCTACAATGAGCAGTTCTTC	CASSFGTSGSYNEQFF
TRBV4-3	TRBD2	NA	TRBJ2-1	TGCGCCAGCAGCCAGGATCTTAGCGGGGGGGCAGTCAATGAGCAGTTCTTC	CASSQDLSGGAVNEQFF
TRBV7-2	TRBD1	NA	TRBJ2-7	TGTGCCAGCAGCTGGACCGGGACAGGGGGCTACGAGCAGTACTTC	CASSWTGTGGYEQYF
TRBV4-3	TRBD2	medium-sized	TRBJ2-3	TGCGCCAGCAGCCAAGATCTGCTAGCGGGGGGCCTCACAGATACGCAGTATTTT	CASSQDLLAGGLTDTQYF
TRBV28	NA	NA	TRBJ1-5	TGTGCCAGCACCCAGGTGGGTTCGGGCAATCAGCCCCAGCATTTT	CASTQVGSGNQPQHF
TRBV5-4	TRBD2	NA	TRBJ2-3	TGTGCCAGCAGCTTAGCGGGAGGAGGAGCAGATACGCAGTATTTT	CASSLAGGGADTQYF
TRBV10-1	NA	NA	TRBJ2-3	TGCGCCAGCAGTGTCTCTCCGAGGGATACGCAGTATTTT	CASSVSPRDTQYF
TRBV7-2	NA	NA	TRBJ2-7	TGTGCCAGCAGCTTAGTTTGGGGGCGAAGCTCCTACGAGCAGTACTTC	CASSLVWGRSSYEQYF
TRBV18	TRBD1	NA	TRBJ2-7	TGTGCCAGCTCACCCGGGACAGCAACCTACGAGCAGTACTTC	CASSPGTATYEQYF
TRBV5-1	TRBD2	once	TRBJ2-3	TGCGCCAGCAGCTCTTGGACTAGAGAGTACACAGATACGCAGTATTTT	CASSSWTREYTDTQYF
TRBV15	NA	once	TRBJ2-3	TGTGCCACCAGCAGAGGAATGAGCGGATCGACAGATACGCAGTATTTT	CATSRGMSGSTDTQYF
TRBV13	TRBD2	NA	TRBJ2-7	TGTGCCAGCAGCTTCTCGCGGGGGGCCTACGAGCAGTACTTC	CASSFSRGAYEQYF
TRBV5-4	TRBD1	NA	TRBJ1-4	TGTGCCAGCAGCGCTTATAGACAGGGGACCGAAAAACTGTTTTTT	CASSAYRQGTEKLFF
TRBV5-6	NA	NA	TRBJ2-5	TGTGCCAGCAGCCCAAGAGGGGAGACCCAGTACTTC	CASSPRGETQYF
TRBV5-1	NA	NA	TRBJ1-5	TGCGCCAGCAGCCCTACAGGGTACAATCAGCCCCAGCATTTT	CASSPTGYNQPQHF
TRBV10-3	TRBD1	NA	TRBJ1-4	TGTGCCATCAGTGGAGACAGGGCGAATGAAAAACTGTTTTTT	CAISGDRANEKLFF
TRBV29-1	TRBD2	once	TRBJ2-3	TGCAGCGTTGATAATCTAGCGGGGGGAGATACGCAGTATTTT	CSVDNLAGGDTQYF
TRBV7-9	TRBD1	NA	TRBJ1-5	TGTGCCAGCAGCGCGACAGGGAGCAATCAGCCCCAGCATTTT	CASSATGSNQPQHF
TRBV18	TRBD2	few	TRBJ2-1	TGTGCCAGCTCACGGTGGGGACTAGCGGAGACCTCCTACAATGAGCAGTTCTTC	CASSRWGLAETSYNEQFF
TRBV11-2	TRBD1	NA	TRBJ1-2	TGTGCCAGCAGCCCGGACAGGCAGAACTATGGCTACACCTTC	CASSPDRQNYGYTF
TRBV6-6	NA	NA	TRBJ1-5	TGTGCCAGCAGTTACGTGGCAGGGGCGAGCAATCAGCCCCAGCATTTT	CASSYVAGASNQPQHF
TRBV25-1	NA	few	TRBJ2-2	TGTGCCAGCAGCGTACAGATTAGCACCGGGGAGCTGTTTTTT	CASSVQISTGELFF
TRBV9	TRBD1	NA	TRBJ1-2	TGTGCCAGCAGCGCATCCCGGGACAGGGGCCCTAACTATGGCTACACCTTC	CASSASRDRGPNYGYTF
TRBV19	TRBD2	NA	TRBJ2-1	TGTGCCAGTAGACTAAGCGGGAATGGCTACAATGAGCAGTTCTTC	CASRLSGNGYNEQFF
TRBV23-1	TRBD2	NA	TRBJ2-2	TGCGCCAGCAGAGGTATATTGCGGGAGGCCCTGAACACCGGGGAGCTGTTTTTT	CASRGILREALNTGELFF
TRBV6-6	TRBD1	once	TRBJ1-1	TGTGCCAGCAGTTACCGACAGGGACTAGGGAACACTGAAGCTTTCTTT	CASSYRQGLGNTEAFF
TRBV7-2	TRBD1	NA	TRBJ1-1	TGTGCCAGCAGCTGGGGGACAGCGAACACTGAAGCTTTCTTT	CASSWGTANTEAFF
TRBV29-1	TRBD2	NA	TRBJ2-1	TGCAGCTCCTCGGGCGGGAGCTCCTACAATGAGCAGTTCTTC	CSSSGGSSYNEQFF
TRBV5-4	NA	NA	TRBJ2-5	TGTGCCAGCAGCCCCACGGGGAGAAAGGAGTACTTC	CASSPTGRKEYF
TRBV19	NA	few	TRBJ1-2	TGTGCCAGTAGTATTCAGGGTGTTTCTCCCACCTATGGCTACACCTTC	CASSIQGVSPTYGYTF